This TCR beta chain appears in the sequencing data of a study of cytomegalovirus exposure and HLA in healthy donors. Study results and limitations: Among immune exposure information, only CMV serostatus was available. Reports indicate that TCR beta sequences accurately predicted the HLA-A and HLA-B alleles of most subjects. Another analysis was done later, and it associated over 15,000 TCR beta sequences with HLA alleles at 0.05 false discovery rate.

As to this clone: Antigen specificity is unknown.

PCR primers comprised 60 Vbeta and 13 Jbeta primers. Here immunoSEQ multiplex PCR was the method, and the copy in TCRdb shows in-frame clones only, minus some. The repertoire holds 130,000 or so clones, less than 80% seen once, with approximately 4% in the top ten. The specimen sequenced was PBMCs. The TCR was taken from a man between 50 and 59 years old in good health and CMV-seropositive.

CDR3 amino acids: CASSLLAVEQYF. For the CDR3, the DNA is TGTGCCAGCAGCTTGTTGGCCGTCGAGCAGTACTTC. J is TRBJ2-7 and V is TRBV28; D is undetermined. The CDR3 is 12 residues long. Trimming cost V 6 bases and J 6 bases, with 12 bases left between them. Per the germline V gene, CDR1 is MDHEN and CDR2 is SYDVKM.